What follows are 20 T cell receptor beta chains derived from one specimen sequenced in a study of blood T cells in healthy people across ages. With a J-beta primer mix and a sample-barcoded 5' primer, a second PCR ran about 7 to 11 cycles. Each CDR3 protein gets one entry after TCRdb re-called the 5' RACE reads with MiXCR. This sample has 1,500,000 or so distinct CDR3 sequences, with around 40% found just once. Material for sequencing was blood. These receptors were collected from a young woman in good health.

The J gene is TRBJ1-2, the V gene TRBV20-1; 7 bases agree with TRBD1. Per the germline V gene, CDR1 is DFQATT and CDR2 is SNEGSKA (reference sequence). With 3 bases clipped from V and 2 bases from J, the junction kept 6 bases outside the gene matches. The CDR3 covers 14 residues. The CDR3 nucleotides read TGCAGTGCTAGTGGACAGGTTTTAAACTATGGCTACACCTTC. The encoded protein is CSASGQVLNYGYTF.

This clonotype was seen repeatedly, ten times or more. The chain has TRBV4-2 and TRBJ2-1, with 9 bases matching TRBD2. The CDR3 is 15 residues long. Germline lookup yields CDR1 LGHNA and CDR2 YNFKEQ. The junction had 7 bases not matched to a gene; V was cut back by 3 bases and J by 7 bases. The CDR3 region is CASSHLASGTNEQFF. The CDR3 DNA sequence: TGTGCCAGCAGCCACTTGGCTAGCGGGACGAATGAGCAGTTCTTC.

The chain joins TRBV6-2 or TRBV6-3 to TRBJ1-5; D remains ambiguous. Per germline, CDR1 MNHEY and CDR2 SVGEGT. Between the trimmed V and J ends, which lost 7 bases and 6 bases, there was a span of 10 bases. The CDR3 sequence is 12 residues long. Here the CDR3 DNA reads TGTGCCAGCAAGTCTGGTGCTCAGCCCCAGCATTTT. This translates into CASKSGAQPQHF.

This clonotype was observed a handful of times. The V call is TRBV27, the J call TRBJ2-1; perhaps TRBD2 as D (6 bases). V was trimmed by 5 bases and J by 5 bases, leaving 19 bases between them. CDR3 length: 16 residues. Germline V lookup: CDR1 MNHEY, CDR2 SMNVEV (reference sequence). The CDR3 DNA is TGTGCCAGCAGTACTCGGGCGGCGGGAACCCACAATGAGCAGTTCTTC. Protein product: CASSTRAAGTHNEQFF.

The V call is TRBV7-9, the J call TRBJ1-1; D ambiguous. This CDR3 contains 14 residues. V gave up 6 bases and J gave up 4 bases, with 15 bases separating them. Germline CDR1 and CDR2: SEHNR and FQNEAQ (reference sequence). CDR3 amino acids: CASRPGQIGTEAFF. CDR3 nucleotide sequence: TGTGCCAGCAGACCCGGGCAGATTGGCACTGAAGCTTTCTTT.

The CDR3 DNA reads TGTGCCAGCAGCGTAGGGGACAGGGTTAACACTGAAGCTTTCTTT. Encoded protein: CASSVGDRVNTEAFF. The gene calls are TRBV9 and TRBJ1-1, with 9 bases matching TRBD1. Germline V lookup: CDR1 SGDLS, CDR2 YYNGEE. With V trimmed by 0 bases and J by 2 bases, 2 bases remained unmatched. The length of the CDR3 is 15 residues.

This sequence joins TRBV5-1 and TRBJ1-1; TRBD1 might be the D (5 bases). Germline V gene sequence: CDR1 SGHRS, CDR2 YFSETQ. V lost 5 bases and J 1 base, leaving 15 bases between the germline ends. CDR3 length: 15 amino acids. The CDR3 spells CASSFTGTPNTEAFF. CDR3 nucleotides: TGCGCCAGCAGTTTTACCGGGACCCCGAACACTGAAGCTTTCTTT. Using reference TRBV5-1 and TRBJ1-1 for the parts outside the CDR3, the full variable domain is KAGVTQTPRYLIKTRGQQVTLSCSPISGHRSVSWYQQTPGQGLQFLFEYFSETQRNKGNFPGRFSGRQFSNSRSEMNVSTLELGDSALYLCASSFTGTPNTEAFFGQGTRLTVV.

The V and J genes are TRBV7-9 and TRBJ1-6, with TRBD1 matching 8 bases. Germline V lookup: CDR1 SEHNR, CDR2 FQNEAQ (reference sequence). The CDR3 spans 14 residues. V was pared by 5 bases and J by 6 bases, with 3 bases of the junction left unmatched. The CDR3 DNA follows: TGTGCCAGCAGCAGGACAGGGTTTAATTCACCCCTCCACTTT. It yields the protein CASSRTGFNSPLHF.

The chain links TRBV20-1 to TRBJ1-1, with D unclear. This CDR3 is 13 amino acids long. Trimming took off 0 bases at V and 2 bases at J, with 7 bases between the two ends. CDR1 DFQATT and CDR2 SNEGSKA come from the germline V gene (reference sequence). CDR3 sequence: CSARDLTNTEAFF. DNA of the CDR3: TGCAGTGCTAGAGATCTCACAAACACTGAAGCTTTCTTT.

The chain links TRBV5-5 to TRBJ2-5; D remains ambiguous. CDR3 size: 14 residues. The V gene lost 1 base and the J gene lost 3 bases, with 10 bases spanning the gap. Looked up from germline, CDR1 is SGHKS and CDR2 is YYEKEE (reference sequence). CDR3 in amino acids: CASSLSQTEETQYF. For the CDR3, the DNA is TGTGCCAGCAGCTTGTCCCAGACGGAAGAGACCCAGTACTTC.

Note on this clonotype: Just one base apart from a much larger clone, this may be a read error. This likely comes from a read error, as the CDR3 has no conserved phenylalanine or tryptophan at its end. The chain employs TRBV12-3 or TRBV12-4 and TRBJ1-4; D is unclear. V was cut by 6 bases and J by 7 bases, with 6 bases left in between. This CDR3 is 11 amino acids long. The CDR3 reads CASSRGEKLFL. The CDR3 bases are TGTGCCAGCAGCCGAGGTGAAAAACTGTTTTTG.

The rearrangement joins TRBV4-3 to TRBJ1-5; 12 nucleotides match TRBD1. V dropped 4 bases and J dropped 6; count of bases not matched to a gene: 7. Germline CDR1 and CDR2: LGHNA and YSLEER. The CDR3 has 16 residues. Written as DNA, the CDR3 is TGCGCCAGCAGCCCCCGAACGGGACAGGGGGCTCAGCCCCAGCATTTT. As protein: CASSPRTGQGAQPQHF.

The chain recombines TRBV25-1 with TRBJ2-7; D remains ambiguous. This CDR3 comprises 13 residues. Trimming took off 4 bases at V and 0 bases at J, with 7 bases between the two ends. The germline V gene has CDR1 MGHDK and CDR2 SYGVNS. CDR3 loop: CASSAYSSYEQYF. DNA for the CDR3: TGTGCCAGCAGTGCCTACTCCTCCTACGAGCAGTACTTC.

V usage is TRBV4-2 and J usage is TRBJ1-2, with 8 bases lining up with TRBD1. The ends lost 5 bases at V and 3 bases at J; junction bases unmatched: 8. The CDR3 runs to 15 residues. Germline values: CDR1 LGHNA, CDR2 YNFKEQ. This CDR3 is CASSIRQQGDYGYTF. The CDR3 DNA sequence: TGTGCCAGCAGCATCCGACAACAGGGGGACTATGGCTACACCTTC.

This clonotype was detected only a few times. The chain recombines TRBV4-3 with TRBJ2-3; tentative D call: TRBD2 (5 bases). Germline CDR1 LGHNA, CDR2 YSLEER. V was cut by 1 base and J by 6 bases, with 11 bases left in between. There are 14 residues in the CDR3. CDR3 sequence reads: CASSQGGSADTQYF. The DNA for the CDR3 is TGCGCCAGCAGCCAAGGTGGGAGTGCCGATACGCAGTATTTT.

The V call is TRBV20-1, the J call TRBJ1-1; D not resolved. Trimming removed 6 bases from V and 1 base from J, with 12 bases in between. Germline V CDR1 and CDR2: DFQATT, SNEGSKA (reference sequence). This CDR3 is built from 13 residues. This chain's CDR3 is CSAKFGGNTEAFF. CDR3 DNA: TGCAGTGCCAAGTTTGGAGGGAACACTGAAGCTTTCTTT.

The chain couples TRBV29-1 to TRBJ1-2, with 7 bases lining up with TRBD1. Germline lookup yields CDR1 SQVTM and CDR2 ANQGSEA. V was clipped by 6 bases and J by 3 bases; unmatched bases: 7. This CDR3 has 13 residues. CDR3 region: CSVRGGPDYGYTF. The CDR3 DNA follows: TGCAGCGTCAGAGGGGGCCCGGACTATGGCTACACCTTC. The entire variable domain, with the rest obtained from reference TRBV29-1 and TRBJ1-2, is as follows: SAVISQKPSRDICQRGTSLTIQCQVDSQVTMMFWYRQQPGQSLTLIATANQGSEATYESGFVIDKFPISRPNLTFSTLTVSNMSPEDSSIYLCSVRGGPDYGYTFGSGTRLTVV.

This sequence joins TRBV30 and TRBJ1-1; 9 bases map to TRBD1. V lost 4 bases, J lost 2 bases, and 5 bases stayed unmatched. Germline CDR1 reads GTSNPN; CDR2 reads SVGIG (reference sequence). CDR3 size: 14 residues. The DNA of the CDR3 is TGTGCCTGGACGCCGGGACAGGGAAACACTGAAGCTTTCTTT. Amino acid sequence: CAWTPGQGNTEAFF.

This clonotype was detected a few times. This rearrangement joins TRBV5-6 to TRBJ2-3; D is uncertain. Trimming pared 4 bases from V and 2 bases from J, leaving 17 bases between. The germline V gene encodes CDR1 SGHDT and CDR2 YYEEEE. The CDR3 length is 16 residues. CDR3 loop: CASSLGDRTLTDTQYF. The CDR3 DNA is TGTGCCAGCAGCCTTGGAGACCGCACACTCACAGATACGCAGTATTTT.

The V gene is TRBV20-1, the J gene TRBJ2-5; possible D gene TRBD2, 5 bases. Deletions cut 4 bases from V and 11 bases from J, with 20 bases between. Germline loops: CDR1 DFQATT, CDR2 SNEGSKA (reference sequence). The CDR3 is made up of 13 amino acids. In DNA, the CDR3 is TGCAGTGCTACCCCCACTAGTAACGCTGAGCAGTACTTC. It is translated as CSATPTSNAEQYF.